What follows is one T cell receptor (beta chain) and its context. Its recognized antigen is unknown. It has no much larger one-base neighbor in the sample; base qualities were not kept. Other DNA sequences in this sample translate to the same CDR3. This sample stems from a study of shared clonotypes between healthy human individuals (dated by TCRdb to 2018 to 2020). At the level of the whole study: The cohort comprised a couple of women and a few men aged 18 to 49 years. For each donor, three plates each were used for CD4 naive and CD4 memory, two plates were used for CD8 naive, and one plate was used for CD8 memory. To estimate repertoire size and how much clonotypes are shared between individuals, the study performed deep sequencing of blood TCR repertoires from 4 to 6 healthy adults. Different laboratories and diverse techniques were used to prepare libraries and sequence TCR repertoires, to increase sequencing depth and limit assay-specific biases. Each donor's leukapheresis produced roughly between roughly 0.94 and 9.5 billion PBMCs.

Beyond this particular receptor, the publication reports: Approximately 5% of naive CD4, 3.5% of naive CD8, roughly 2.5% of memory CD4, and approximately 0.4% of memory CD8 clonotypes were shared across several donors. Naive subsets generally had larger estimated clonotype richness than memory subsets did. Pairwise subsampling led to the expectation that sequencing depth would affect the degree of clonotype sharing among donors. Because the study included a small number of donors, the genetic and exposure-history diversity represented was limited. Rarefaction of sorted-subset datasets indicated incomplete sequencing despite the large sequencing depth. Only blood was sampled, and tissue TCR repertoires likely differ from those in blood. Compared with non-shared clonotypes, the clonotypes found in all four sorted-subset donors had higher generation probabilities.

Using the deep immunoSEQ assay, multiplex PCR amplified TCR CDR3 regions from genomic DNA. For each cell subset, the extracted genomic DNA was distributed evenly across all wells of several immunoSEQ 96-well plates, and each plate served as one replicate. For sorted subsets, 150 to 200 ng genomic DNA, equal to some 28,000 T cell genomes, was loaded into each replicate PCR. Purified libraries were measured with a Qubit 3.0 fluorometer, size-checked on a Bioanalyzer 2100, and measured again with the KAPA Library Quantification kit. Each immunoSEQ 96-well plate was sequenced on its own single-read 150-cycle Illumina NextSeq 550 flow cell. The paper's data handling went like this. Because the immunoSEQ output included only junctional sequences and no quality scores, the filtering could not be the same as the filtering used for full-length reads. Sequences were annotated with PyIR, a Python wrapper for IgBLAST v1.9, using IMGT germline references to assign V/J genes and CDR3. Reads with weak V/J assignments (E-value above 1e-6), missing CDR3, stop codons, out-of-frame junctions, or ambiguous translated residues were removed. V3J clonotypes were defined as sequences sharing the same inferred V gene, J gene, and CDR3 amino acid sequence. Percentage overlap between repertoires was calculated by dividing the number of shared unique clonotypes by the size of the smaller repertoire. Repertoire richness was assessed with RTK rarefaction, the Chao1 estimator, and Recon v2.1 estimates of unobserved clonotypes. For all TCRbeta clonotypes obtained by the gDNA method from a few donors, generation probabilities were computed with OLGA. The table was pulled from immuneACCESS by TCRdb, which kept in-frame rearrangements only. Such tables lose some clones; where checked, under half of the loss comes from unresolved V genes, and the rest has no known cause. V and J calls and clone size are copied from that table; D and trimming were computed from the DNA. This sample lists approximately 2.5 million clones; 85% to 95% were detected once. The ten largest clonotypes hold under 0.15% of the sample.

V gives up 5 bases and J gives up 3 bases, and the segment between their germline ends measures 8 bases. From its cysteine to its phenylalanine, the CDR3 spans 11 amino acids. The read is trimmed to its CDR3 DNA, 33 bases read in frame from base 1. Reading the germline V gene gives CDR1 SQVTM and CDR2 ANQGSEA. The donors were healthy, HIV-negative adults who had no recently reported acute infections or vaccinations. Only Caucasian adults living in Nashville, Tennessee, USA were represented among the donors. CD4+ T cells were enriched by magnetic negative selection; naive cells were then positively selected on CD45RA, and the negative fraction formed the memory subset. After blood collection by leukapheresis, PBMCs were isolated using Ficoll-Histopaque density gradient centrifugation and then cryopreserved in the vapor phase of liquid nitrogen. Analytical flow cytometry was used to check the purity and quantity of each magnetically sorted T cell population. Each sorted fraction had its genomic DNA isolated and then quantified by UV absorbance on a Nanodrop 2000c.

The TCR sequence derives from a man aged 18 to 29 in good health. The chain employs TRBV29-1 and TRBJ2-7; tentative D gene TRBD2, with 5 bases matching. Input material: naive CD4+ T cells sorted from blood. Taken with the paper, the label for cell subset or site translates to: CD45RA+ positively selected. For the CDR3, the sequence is CSVSEGYEQYF. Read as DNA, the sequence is TGCAGCGTTTCTGAGGGCTACGAGCAGTACTTC.